A selection of T cell receptor beta chains follows, all from one sample in a study of blood T cell repertoires in COVID-19. The table came from immunoSEQ multiplex PCR; TCRdb's copy has only in-frame clones and leaves some out. The sample includes some 120,000 clones, over 75% seen only once; the top ten take about 1%. Specimen: peripheral blood. Receptors were obtained from a woman of 80 years or more with acute or convalescent COVID-19. CDR3s include the opening cysteine and the closing phenylalanine or tryptophan. D genes are given only for firm matches. Clone size is stated in some rows and not others, as once, few, many or a class when expanded.

TGTGCCAGTAGTATTCCCGGGACAGGGGGCCAAGAGACCCAGTACTTC	CASSIPGTGGQETQYF	.	TRBD1	TRBV19	TRBJ2-5
TGTGCCAGCTCACCCACCCTAGCGGGGGGAAACAATGAGCAGTTCTTC	CASSPTLAGGNNEQFF	.	TRBD2	TRBV18	TRBJ2-1
TGTGCCAGCAATGTCGGGGGGCTCGACTACGAGCAGTACTTC	CASNVGGLDYEQYF	.	.	TRBV2	TRBJ2-7
TGTGCCAGCAGCCCCGGGACAGGGAAGACCCAGTACTTC	CASSPGTGKTQYF	.	TRBD1	TRBV11-3	TRBJ2-5
TGTGCCAGCAGTTACTCGGGACAGGCTGGAAACACCATATATTTT	CASSYSGQAGNTIYF	.	TRBD1	TRBV6-5	TRBJ1-3
TGCGCCAGCAGCTTGTACCCACAGCGGATTAGCACAGATACGCAGTATTTT	CASSLYPQRISTDTQYF	.	.	TRBV5-1	TRBJ2-3
TGTGCCACCAGTGGGACAGGCGGTTATCAGCCCCAGCATTTT	CATSGTGGYQPQHF	few	TRBD1	TRBV24-1	TRBJ1-5
TGCGCCAGCAGGGGAGGACCCGGAACGTCCTACGAGCAGTACTTC	CASRGGPGTSYEQYF	.	.	TRBV5-1	TRBJ2-7
TGTGCCAGCAGTTTACTGGAGGGAGGCCTCAGCTACGAGCAGTACTTC	CASSLLEGGLSYEQYF	.	.	TRBV28	TRBJ2-7
TGTGCCAGCGGTAGACAGGGCTCTTATGGCTACACCTTC	CASGRQGSYGYTF	.	TRBD1	TRBV28	TRBJ1-2
TGTGCCAGCAGCTCTAGGAACACTGAAGCTTTCTTT	CASSSRNTEAFF	.	.	TRBV11-1	TRBJ1-1
TGTGCCAGCAGTGAAGCGGACAGGCCACGCCTCCACTTT	CASSEADRPRLHF	once	TRBD1	TRBV2	TRBJ1-6
TGCGCCAGCAGCCCTGGGACTGGGATGCCCTACGAGCAGTACTTC	CASSPGTGMPYEQYF	.	.	TRBV5-1	TRBJ2-7
TGCGCCAGCAGCCAACTTAACAGGGGTAGAAAACTGTTTTTT	CASSQLNRGRKLFF	once	TRBD1	TRBV4-3	TRBJ1-4
TGTGCCAGTAGCCCCAGGACAGGGTGGGATGAAAAACTGTTTTTT	CASSPRTGWDEKLFF	.	TRBD1	TRBV19	TRBJ1-4
TGTGCCAGCAGTTTGATCCGGACAGGGGGCAGGAACGAGCAGTACTTC	CASSLIRTGGRNEQYF	few	TRBD1	TRBV6-5	TRBJ2-7
TGTGCCAGCAGTGAAGCGCTTCGGACTGCCTCCGGAGATACGCAGTATTTT	CASSEALRTASGDTQYF	.	.	TRBV2	TRBJ2-3
TGTGCCAGCAGCCGACAGATCAATCAGCCCCAGCATTTT	CASSRQINQPQHF	.	.	TRBV12-3/TRBV12-4	TRBJ1-5
TGTGCCAGCAGTTACGGACAGATACCGACAGGGGATGAGCAGTTCTTC	CASSYGQIPTGDEQFF	once	TRBD1	TRBV6-5	TRBJ2-1
TGTGCCAGTAGTTCCCATGGCGGAAATGAGCAGTTCTTC	CASSSHGGNEQFF	.	.	TRBV19	TRBJ2-1
TGTGCCAGCAGCCGGAATAGCGGGAGCCACACAGATACGCAGTATTTT	CASSRNSGSHTDTQYF	.	TRBD2	TRBV3-1/TRBV3-2	TRBJ2-3
TGTGCCAGCAGCCACCAATTGACAGGGGCTGGAAACACCATATATTTT	CASSHQLTGAGNTIYF	.	TRBD1	TRBV5-5	TRBJ1-3
TGTGCCAGTAGACCCGGGGTTTGGGGGGGCCCGACGGAAAATTCACCCCTCCACTTT	CASRPGVWGGPTENSPLHF	.	.	TRBV19	TRBJ1-6
TGTGCCAGCAGCCGAGATACAGGATTAAAGGCAAGAAATGGCTACACCTTC	CASSRDTGLKARNGYTF	.	.	TRBV6-6	TRBJ1-2
TGTGCCAGCAGTCGGGAGTACGGCTACAATGAGCAGTTCTTC	CASSREYGYNEQFF	once	.	TRBV28	TRBJ2-1
TGTGCCAGCAACCGACAGGGAAACACCATATATTTT	CASNRQGNTIYF	.	.	TRBV2	TRBJ1-3
TGTGCCAGCAAGGGGGTCGTTGGAGAACTATTT	CASKGVVGELF	.	.	TRBV6-5	TRBJ2-3
TGTGCCAGCAGTGAAAGGGGAAATGGCAACACAGATACGCAGTATTTT	CASSERGNGNTDTQYF	.	.	TRBV6-1	TRBJ2-3
TGTGCCAGCTCAACAACAGGGGGCACTGAAGCTTTCTTT	CASSTTGGTEAFF	.	TRBD1	TRBV18	TRBJ1-1